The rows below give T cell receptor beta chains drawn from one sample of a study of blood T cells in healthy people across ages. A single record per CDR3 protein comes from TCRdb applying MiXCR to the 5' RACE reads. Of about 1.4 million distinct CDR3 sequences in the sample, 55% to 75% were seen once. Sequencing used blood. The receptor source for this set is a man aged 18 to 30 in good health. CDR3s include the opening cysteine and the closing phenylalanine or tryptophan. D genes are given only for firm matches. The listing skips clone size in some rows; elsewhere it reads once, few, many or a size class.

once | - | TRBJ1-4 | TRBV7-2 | CASSLALAGRSEKLFF | TGTGCCAGCAGCTTAGCGTTGGCGGGGAGGAGTGAAAAACTGTTTTTT
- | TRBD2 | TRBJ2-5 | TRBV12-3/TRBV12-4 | CASSLNLAGKETQYF | TGTGCCAGCAGTTTAAACCTAGCGGGGAAAGAGACCCAGTACTTC
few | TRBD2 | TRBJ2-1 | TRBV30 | CAWNSFERGGGNEQFF | TGTGCCTGGAATTCGTTCGAGCGGGGTGGTGGAAATGAGCAGTTCTTC
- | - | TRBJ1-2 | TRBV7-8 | CASSLGGIYGYTF | TGTGCCAGCAGCCTGGGGGGAATCTATGGCTACACCTTC
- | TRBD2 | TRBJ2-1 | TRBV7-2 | CASSLGERGVGNEQFF | TGTGCCAGCAGCTTAGGGGAGCGGGGGGTAGGAAATGAGCAGTTCTTC
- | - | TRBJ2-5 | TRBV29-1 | CSVPDRKETQYF | TGCAGCGTCCCCGACAGAAAAGAGACCCAGTACTTC
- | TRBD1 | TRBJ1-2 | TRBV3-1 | CASSYATGEHGYTF | TGTGCCAGCAGCTACGCGACAGGGGAACATGGCTACACCTTC
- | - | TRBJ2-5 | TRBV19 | CAVGAQTGETQYF | TGTGCCGTGGGGGCCCAGACGGGGGAGACCCAGTACTTC
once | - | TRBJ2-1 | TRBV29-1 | CSVEDSSLYNEQFF | TGCAGCGTTGAGGACAGTTCTCTCTACAATGAGCAGTTCTTC
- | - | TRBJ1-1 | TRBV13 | CASNPDRSTEAFF | TGTGCCAGCAATCCGGACAGATCCACTGAAGCTTTCTTT
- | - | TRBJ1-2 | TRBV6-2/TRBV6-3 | CASSLHRGRGYTF | TGTGCCAGCAGTTTACACCGTGGTCGTGGCTACACCTTC
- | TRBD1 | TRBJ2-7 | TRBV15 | CATSRATGMRYEQYF | TGTGCCACCAGCAGAGCGACAGGGATGAGGTACGAGCAGTACTTC
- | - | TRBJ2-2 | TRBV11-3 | CASSPRPAANTGELFF | TGTGCCAGCAGCCCCCGGCCGGCCGCGAACACCGGGGAGCTGTTTTTT
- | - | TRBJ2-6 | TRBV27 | CASSLRTSSGANVLTF | TGTGCCAGCAGTTTGCGTACAAGTTCTGGGGCCAACGTCCTGACTTTC
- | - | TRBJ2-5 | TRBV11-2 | CASSLVERGTMSQETQYF | TGTGCCAGCAGCTTAGTCGAACGGGGAACAATGAGCCAAGAGACCCAGTACTTC
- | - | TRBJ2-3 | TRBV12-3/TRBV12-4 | CASSLWEGQDTDTQYF | TGTGCCAGCAGTTTATGGGAGGGACAGGACACAGATACGCAGTATTTT
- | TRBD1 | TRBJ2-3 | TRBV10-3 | CAISESLGQGTDTQYF | TGTGCCATCAGTGAGTCTCTGGGACAGGGCACAGATACGCAGTATTTT
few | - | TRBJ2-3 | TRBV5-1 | CASSPLDDTQYF | TGCGCCAGCAGCCCCCTAGATGATACGCAGTATTTT
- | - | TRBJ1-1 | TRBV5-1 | CASSVTSGNTEAFF | TGCGCCAGCAGCGTTACCTCCGGGAACACTGAAGCTTTCTTT
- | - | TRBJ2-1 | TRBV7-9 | CASSSDQGSLYNEQFF | TGTGCCAGCAGCTCCGATCAGGGGAGCTTATACAATGAGCAGTTCTTC
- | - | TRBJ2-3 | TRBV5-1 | CASSLAGTGVNTQYF | TGCGCCAGCAGCTTGGCCGGGACGGGGGTAAATACGCAGTATTTT
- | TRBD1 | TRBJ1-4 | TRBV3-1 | CASSPPMADRATEKLFF | TGTGCCAGCAGCCCTCCAATGGCGGACAGGGCGACTGAAAAACTGTTTTTT
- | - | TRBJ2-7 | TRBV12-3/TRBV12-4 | CASSPEIFYEQYF | TGTGCCAGCAGTCCGGAGATTTTCTACGAGCAGTACTTC
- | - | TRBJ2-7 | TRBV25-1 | CASSPQGWEEQYF | TGTGCCAGCAGTCCTCAGGGGTGGGAGGAGCAGTACTTC
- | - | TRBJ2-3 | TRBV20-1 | CSARDTRTTDTQYF | TGCAGTGCTAGAGATACGCGAACCACAGATACGCAGTATTTT
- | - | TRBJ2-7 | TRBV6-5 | CASSSQGVGEQYF | TGTGCCAGCAGTTCCCAGGGTGTTGGCGAGCAGTACTTC
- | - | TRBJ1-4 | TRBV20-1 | CSARGGIDEKLFF | TGCAGTGCTAGGGGAGGGATCGATGAAAAACTGTTTTTT
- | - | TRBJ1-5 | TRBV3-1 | CASSQDLGTGNQPQHF | TGTGCCAGCAGCCAAGATCTAGGTACAGGCAATCAGCCCCAGCATTTT
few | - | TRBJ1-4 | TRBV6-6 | CASSSPYDLEKLFF | TGTGCCAGCAGTTCCCCATACGACCTAGAAAAACTGTTTTTT